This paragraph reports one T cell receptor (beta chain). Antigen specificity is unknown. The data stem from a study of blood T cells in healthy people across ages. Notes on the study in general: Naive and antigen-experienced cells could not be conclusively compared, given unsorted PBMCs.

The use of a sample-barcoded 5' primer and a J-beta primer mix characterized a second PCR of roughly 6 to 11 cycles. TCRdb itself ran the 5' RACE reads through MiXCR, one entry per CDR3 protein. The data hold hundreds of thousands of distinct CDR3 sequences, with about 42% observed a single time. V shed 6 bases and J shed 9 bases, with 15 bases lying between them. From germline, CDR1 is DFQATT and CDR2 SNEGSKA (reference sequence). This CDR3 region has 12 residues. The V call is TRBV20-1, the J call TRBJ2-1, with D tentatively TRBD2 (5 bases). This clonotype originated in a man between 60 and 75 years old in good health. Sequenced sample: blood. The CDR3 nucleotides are TGCAGTGCACCCCGGGGTGAGAGTGAGCAGTTCTTC. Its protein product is CSAPRGESEQFF.